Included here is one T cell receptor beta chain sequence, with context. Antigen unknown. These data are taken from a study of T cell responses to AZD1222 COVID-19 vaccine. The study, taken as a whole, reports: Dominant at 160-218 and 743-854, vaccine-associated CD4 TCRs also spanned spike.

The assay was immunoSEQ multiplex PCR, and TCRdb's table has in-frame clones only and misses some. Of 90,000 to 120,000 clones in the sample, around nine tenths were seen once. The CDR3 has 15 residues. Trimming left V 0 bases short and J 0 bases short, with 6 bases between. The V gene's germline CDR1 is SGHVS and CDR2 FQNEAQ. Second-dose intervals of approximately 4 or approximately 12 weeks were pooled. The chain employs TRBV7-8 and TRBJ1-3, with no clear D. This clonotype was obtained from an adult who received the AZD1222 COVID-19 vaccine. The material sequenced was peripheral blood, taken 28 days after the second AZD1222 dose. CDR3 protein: CASSLAGFSGNTIYF. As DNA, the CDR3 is TGTGCCAGCAGCTTAGCGGGGTTCTCTGGAAACACCATATATTTT.